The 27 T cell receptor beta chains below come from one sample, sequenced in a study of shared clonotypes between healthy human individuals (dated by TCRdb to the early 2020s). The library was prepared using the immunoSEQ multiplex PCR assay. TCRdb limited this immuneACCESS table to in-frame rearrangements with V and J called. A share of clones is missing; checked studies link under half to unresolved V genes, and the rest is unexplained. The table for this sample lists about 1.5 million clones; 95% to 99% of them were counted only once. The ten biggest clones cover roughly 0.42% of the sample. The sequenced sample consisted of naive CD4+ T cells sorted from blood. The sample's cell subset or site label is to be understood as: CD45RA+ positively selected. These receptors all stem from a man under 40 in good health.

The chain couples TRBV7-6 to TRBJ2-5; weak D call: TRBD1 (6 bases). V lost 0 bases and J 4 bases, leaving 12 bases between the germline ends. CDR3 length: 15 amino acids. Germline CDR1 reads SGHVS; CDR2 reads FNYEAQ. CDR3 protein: CASSLAETGSETQYF. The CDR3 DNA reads TGTGCCAGCAGCTTAGCCGAGACAGGCTCAGAGACCCAGTACTTC. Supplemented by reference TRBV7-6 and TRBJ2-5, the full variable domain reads GAGVSQSPRYKVTKRGQDVALRCDPISGHVSLYWYRQALGQGPEFLTYFNYEAQQDKSGLPNDRFSAERPEGSISTLTIQRTEQRDSAMYRCASSLAETGSETQYFGPGTRLLVL.

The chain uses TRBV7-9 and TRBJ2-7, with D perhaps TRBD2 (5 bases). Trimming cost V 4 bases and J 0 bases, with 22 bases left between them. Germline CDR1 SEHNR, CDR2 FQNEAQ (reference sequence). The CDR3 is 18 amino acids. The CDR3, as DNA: TGTGCCAGCAGCTCGGGAATTCCGCCCCATTTAAACTCCTACGAGCAGTACTTC. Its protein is CASSSGIPPHLNSYEQYF.

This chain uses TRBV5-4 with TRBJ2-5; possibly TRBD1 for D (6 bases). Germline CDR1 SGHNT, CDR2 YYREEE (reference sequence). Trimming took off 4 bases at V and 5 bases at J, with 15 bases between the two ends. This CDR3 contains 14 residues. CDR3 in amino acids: CASSKAFQGETQYF. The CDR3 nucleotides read TGTGCCAGCAGCAAGGCCTTCCAGGGGGAGACCCAGTACTTC. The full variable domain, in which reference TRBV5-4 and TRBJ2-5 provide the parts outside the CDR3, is ETGVTQSPTHLIKTRGQQVTLRCSSQSGHNTVSWYQQALGQGPQFIFQYYREEENGRGNFPPRFSGLQFPNYSSELNVNALELDDSALYLCASSKAFQGETQYFGPGTRLLVL.

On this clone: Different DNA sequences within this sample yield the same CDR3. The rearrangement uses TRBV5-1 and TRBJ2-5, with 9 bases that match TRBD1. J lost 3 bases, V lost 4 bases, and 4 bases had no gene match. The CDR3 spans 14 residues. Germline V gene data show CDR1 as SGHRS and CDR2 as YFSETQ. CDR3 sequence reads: CASSQQGAEETQYF. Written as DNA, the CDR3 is TGCGCCAGCAGCCAACAGGGGGCGGAAGAGACCCAGTACTTC.

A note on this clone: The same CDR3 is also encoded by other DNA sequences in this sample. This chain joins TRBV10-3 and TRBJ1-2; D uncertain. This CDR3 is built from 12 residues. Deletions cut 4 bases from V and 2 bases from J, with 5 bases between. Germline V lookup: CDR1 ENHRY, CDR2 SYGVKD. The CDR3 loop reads CAISAGNYGYTF. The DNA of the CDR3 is TGTGCCATCAGTGCCGGGAACTATGGCTACACCTTC.

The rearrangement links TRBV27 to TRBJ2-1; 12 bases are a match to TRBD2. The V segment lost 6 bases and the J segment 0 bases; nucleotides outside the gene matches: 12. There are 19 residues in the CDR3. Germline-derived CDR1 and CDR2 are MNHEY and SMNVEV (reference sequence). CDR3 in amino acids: CASSLGLAGVKPSYNEQFF. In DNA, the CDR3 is TGTGCCAGCAGCCTGGGACTAGCGGGCGTAAAACCCTCCTACAATGAGCAGTTCTTC.

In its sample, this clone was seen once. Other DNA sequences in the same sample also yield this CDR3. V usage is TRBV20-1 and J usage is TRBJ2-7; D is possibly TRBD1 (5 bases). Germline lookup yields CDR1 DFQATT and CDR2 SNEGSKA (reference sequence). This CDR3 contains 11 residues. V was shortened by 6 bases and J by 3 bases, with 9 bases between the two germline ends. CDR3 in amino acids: CSAGDSYEQYF. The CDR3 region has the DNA TGCAGTGCCGGCGACAGCTACGAGCAGTACTTC.

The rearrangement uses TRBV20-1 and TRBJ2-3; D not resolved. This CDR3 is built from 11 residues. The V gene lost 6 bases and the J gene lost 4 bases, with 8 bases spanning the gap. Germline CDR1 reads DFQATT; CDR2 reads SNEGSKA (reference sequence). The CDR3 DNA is TGCAGTGCCGCACTTCCAGATACGCAGTATTTT. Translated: CSAALPDTQYF.

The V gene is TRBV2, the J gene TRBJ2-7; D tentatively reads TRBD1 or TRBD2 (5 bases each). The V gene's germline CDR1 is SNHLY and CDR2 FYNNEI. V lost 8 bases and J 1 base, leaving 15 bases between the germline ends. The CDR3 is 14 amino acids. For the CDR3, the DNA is TGTGCCAGCCTCATACCGGGGCGTTCCTACGAGCAGTACTTC. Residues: CASLIPGRSYEQYF.

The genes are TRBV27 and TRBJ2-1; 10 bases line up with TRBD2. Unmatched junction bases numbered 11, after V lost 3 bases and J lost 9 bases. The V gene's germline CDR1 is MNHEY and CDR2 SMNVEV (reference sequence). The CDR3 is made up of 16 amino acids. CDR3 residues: CASSFGPGLATVEQFF. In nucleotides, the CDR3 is TGTGCCAGCAGTTTTGGTCCGGGACTAGCGACTGTTGAGCAGTTCTTC.

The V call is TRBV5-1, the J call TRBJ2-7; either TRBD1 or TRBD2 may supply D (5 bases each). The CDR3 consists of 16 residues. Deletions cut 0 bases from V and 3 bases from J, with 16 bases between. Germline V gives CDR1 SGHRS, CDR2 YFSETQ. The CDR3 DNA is TGCGCCAGCAGCTTGGTCCCTGGGACCAAGGGCTACGAGCAGTACTTC. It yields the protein CASSLVPGTKGYEQYF.

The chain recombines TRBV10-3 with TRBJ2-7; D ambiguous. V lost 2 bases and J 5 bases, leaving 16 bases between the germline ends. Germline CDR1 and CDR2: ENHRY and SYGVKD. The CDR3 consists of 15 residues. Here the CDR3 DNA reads TGTGCCATCAGTGAGCCTAGGGCCCAAAGACACGAGCAGTACTTC. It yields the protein CAISEPRAQRHEQYF.

The CDR3, as DNA: TGTGCCAGCAGCTTAGCTGGGACTAGCGGGACGATTGAGCAGTTCTTC. Its translation: CASSLAGTSGTIEQFF. This rearrangement joins TRBV7-2 to TRBJ2-1; 13 positions match TRBD2. With 0 bases clipped from V and 9 bases from J, the junction kept 5 bases outside the gene matches. Germline V lookup: CDR1 SGHTA, CDR2 FQGNSA. The CDR3 loop spans 16 amino acids.

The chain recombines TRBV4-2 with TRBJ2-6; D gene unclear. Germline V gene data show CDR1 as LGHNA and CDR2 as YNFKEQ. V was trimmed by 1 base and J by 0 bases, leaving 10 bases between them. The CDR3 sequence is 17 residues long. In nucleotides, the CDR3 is TGTGCCAGCAGCCAAGCGACCGTTATCTCTGGGGCCAACGTCCTGACTTTC. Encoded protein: CASSQATVISGANVLTF.

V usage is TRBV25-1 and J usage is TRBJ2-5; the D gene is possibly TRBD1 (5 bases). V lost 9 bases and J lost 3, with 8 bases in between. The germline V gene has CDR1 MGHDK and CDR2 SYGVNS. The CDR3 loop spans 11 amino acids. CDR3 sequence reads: CARPTEETQYF. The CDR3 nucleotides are TGTGCCAGGCCGACAGAAGAGACCCAGTACTTC.

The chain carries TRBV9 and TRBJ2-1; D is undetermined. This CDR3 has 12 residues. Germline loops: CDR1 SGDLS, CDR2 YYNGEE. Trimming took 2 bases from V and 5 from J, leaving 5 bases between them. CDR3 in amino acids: CASSVLHNEQFF. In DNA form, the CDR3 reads TGTGCCAGCAGCGTGCTTCACAATGAGCAGTTCTTC.

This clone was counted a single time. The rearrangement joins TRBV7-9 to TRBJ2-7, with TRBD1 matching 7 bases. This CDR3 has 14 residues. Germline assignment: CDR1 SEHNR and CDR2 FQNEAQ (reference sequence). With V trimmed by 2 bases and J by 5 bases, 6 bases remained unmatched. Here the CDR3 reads CASSLITGANEQYF. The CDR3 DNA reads TGTGCCAGCAGCTTAATTACAGGGGCCAACGAGCAGTACTTC.

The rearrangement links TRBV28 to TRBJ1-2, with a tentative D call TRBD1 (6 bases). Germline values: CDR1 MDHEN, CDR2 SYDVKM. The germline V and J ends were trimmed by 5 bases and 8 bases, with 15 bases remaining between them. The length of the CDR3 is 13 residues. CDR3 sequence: CASSPRAGVGYTF. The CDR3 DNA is TGTGCCAGCAGTCCTAGGGCAGGGGTCGGCTACACCTTC.

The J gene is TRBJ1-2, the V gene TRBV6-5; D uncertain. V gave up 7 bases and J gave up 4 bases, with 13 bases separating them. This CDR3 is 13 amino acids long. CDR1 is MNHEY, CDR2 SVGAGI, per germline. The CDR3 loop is CASTFGSRYGYTF. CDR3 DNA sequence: TGTGCCAGCACTTTTGGGAGTCGCTATGGCTACACCTTC.

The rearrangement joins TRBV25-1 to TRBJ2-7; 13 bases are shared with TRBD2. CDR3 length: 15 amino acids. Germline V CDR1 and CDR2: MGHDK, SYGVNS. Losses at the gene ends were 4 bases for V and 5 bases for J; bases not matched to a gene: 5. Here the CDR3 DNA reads TGTGCCAGCAGTGTCGGACTAGCGGGAGCCGACGAGCAGTACTTC. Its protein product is CASSVGLAGADEQYF.

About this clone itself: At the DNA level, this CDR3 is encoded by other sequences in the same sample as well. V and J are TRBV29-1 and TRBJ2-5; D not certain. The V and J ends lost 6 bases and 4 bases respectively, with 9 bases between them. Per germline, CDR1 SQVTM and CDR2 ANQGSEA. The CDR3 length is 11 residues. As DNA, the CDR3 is TGCAGCGTCAGTCTTCCAGAGACCCAGTACTTC. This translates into CSVSLPETQYF.

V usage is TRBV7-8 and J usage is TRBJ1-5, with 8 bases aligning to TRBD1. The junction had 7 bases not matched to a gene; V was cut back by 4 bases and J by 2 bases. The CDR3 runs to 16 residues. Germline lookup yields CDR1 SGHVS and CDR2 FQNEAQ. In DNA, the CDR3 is TGTGCCAGCAGCTCGGACAGGGTTTTTGGCAATCAGCCCCAGCATTTT. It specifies CASSSDRVFGNQPQHF.

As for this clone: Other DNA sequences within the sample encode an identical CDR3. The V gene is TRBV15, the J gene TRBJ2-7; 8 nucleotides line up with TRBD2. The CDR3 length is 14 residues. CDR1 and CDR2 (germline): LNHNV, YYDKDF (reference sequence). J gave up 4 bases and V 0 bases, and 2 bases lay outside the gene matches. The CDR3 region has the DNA TGTGCCACCAGCAGAGATCGGGGGGGGTACGAGCAGTACTTC. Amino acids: CATSRDRGGYEQYF.

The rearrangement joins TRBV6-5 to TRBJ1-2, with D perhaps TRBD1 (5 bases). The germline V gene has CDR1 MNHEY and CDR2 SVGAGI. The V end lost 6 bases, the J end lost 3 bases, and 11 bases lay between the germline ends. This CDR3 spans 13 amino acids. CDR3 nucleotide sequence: TGTGCCAGCAGCTACGACAGACACTATGGCTACACCTTC. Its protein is CASSYDRHYGYTF.

CDR3 in amino acids: CASSLGLWVRDYGYTF. CDR3 DNA sequence: TGTGCCAGCAGCTTAGGGTTATGGGTCCGTGACTATGGCTACACCTTC. The chain combines TRBV7-8 with TRBJ1-2; D unclear. CDR3 length: 16 residues. V lost 1 base and J lost 3, with 15 bases in between. CDR1 and CDR2 (germline): SGHVS, FQNEAQ.

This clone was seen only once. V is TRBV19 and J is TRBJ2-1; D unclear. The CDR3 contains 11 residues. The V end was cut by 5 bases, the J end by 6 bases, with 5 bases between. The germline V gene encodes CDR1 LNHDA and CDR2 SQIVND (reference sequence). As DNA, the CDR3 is TGTGCCAGTAGTGGCCCCAATGAGCAGTTCTTC. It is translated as CASSGPNEQFF.

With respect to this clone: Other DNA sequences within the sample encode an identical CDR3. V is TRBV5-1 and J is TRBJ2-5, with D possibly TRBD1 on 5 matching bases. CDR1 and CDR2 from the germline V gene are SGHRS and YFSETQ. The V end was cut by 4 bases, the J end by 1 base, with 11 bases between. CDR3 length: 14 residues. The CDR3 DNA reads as TGCGCCAGCAGCCTCCAGGGTAGCCAAGAGACCCAGTACTTC. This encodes CASSLQGSQETQYF.